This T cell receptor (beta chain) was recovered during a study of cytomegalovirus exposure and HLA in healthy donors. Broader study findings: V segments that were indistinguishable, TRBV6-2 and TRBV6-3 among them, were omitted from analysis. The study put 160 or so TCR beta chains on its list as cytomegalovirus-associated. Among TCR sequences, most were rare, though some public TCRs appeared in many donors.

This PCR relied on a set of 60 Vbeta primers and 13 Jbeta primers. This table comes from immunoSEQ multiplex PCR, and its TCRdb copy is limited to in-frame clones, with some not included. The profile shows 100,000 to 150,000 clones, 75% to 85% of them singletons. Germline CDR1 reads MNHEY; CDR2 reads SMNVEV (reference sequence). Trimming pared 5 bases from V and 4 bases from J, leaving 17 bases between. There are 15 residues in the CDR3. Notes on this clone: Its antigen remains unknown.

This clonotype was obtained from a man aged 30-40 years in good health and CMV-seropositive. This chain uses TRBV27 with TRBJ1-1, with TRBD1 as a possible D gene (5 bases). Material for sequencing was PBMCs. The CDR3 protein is CASSPGTYIGTEAFF. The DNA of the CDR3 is TGTGCCAGCAGTCCCGGGACTTACATCGGCACTGAAGCTTTCTTT.